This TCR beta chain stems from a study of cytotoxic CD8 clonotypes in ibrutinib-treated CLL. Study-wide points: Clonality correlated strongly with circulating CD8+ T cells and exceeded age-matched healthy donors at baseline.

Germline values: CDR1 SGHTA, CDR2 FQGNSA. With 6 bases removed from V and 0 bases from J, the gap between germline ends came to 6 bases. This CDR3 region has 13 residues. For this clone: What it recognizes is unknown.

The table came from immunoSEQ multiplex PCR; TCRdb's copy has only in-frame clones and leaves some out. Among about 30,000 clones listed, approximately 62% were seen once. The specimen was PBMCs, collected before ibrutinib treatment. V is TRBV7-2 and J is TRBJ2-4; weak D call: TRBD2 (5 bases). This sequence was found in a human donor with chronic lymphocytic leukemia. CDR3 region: CASRDLAKNIQYF. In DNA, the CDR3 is TGTGCCAGCAGGGACTTAGCCAAAAACATTCAGTACTTC. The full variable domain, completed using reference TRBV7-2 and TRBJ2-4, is GAGVSQSPSNKVTEKGKDVELRCDPISGHTALYWYRQSLGQGLEFLIYFQGNSAPDKSGLPSDRFSAERTGGSVSTLTIQRTQQEDSAVYLCASRDLAKNIQYFGAGTRLSVL.